One sample yielded the 5 T cell receptor beta chains listed below, sequenced in a study of blood T cells in healthy people across ages. Combining a sample-barcoded 5' primer with a J-beta primer mix, a second PCR ran for 7 to 11 cycles. Via MiXCR, TCRdb re-called the 5' RACE reads, giving one row per CDR3 protein. The top ten clones hold over 3.5% of a sample with approximately 1.5 million distinct CDR3 sequences, around 40% of them seen once. Sequencing was done on a sample of blood. Receptor source: a woman under 30 in good health.

The gene calls are TRBV6-9 and TRBJ2-5; D is ambiguous. CDR1 and CDR2 (germline): MNHGY, SVAAGI. V lost 5 bases, J lost 11 bases, and 21 bases lay in between. The CDR3 runs 14 residues. CDR3 sequence: CASSPEGKANEQYF. As DNA, the CDR3 is TGTGCCAGCAGTCCCGAAGGAAAAGCAAATGAGCAGTACTTC.

This clonotype was seen many times. V and J are TRBV5-1 and TRBJ2-2, with D unresolved. The ends were cut back, 2 bases at V and 7 bases at J, with 3 bases in the middle. Per germline, CDR1 SGHRS and CDR2 YFSETQ. The CDR3 sequence is 11 residues long. The CDR3 loop is CASSFGGELFF. As DNA, the CDR3 is TGCGCCAGCAGCTTCGGCGGGGAGCTGTTTTTT.

V is TRBV4-3 and J is TRBJ2-3, with TRBD2 matching over 14 bases. The length of the CDR3 is 22 residues. In germline, CDR1 is LGHNA, CDR2 YSLEER. V gave up 0 bases and J gave up 1 base; unmatched junction bases: 15. CDR3 protein: CASSQDLGTWTSGGTGTDTQYF. CDR3 nucleotide sequence: TGCGCCAGCAGCCAAGACTTAGGGACATGGACTAGCGGGGGGACGGGCACAGATACGCAGTATTTT.

This clonotype was observed a handful of times. The chain links TRBV14 to TRBJ2-3; TRBD1 agrees at 9 bases. V lost 4 bases to trimming and J lost 6 bases; unmatched junction nucleotides: 11. This CDR3 is 16 amino acids long. Per germline, CDR1 SGHDN and CDR2 FVKESK. Here the CDR3 reads CASSRSTGGGADTQYF. The CDR3 nucleotides are TGTGCCAGCAGCCGATCTACAGGGGGCGGCGCGGATACGCAGTATTTT. Filled out from reference TRBV14 and TRBJ2-3, the complete variable domain reads EAGVTQFPSHSVIEKGQTVTLRCDPISGHDNLYWYRRVMGKEIKFLLHFVKESKQDESGMPNNRFLAERTGGTYSTLKVQPAELEDSGVYFCASSRSTGGGADTQYFGPGTRLTVL.

In DNA form, the CDR3 reads TGTGCCAGCTCTCCTATGGGCCAGGGCCTGGTAAGCTCCTACAATGAGCAGTTCTTC. It translates to CASSPMGQGLVSSYNEQFF. The chain joins TRBV28 to TRBJ2-1; weak D call: TRBD1 (5 bases). Trimming took off 8 bases at V and 0 bases at J, with 26 bases between the two ends. The CDR3 extends over 19 amino acids. The germline V gene has CDR1 MDHEN and CDR2 SYDVKM. Full variable domain (missing parts from reference TRBV28 and TRBJ2-1): DVKVTQSSRYLVKRTGEKVFLECVQDMDHENMFWYRQDPGLGLRLIYFSYDVKMKEKGDIPEGYSVSREKKERFSLILESASTNQTSMYLCASSPMGQGLVSSYNEQFFGPGTRLTVL.